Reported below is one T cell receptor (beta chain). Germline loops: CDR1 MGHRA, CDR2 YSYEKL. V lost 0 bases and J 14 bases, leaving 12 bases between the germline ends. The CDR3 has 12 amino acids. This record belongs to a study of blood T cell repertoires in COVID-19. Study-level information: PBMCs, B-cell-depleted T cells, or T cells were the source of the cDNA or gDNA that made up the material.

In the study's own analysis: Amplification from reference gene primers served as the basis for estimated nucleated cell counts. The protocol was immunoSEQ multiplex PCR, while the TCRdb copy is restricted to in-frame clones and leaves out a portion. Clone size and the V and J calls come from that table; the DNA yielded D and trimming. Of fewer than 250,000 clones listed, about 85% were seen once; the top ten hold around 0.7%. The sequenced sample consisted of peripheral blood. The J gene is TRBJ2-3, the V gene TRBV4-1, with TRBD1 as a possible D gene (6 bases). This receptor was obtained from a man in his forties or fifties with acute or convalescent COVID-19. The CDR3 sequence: CASSQDGGSRYF. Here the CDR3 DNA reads TGCGCCAGCAGCCAAGATGGGGGCAGTAGGTATTTT.